This T cell receptor beta chain originates from a study of T-cell reconstitution after alpha-beta-depleted transplantation in children. The CDR3 is 14 residues long. The V end was cut by 7 bases, the J end by 3 bases, with 12 bases between. Germline lookup yields CDR1 MNHNS and CDR2 SASEGT. Library preparation (for TCRbeta) was performed with unique molecular identifiers. One entry per CDR3 protein, called by TCRdb with MiXCR from the PCR reads. The sample lists 700,000 to 950,000 distinct CDR3 sequences, 16% seen once, with roughly 4.8% in the top ten. The sequencing used PBMCs, mostly from graft donor cells, collected 360 days after TCRalphabeta/CD19-depleted stem cell transplant. This receptor was obtained from a male patient younger than 18 who had a stem cell transplant for acute lymphoblastic leukemia, so the T cells may come from the graft donor. V and J are TRBV6-1 and TRBJ2-2; D possibly uses TRBD1 or TRBD2 (5 bases each). CDR3 region: CASTTLGDTGELFF. The CDR3 DNA sequence: TGTGCCAGCACTACTTTGGGGGACACCGGGGAGCTGTTTTTT.